One sample yielded the 18 T cell receptor beta chains listed below, sequenced in a study of identical twins. One entry per CDR3 protein results from TCRdb running MiXCR on the 5' RACE reads. The data contain 1.5 million to 2 million distinct CDR3 sequences, roughly 35% of them singletons. Sequenced material: cord blood. Every receptor here comes from a newborn girl in good health.

This clonotype was seen more than once but under ten times. V usage is TRBV20-1 and J usage is TRBJ1-6; D gene uncertain. Per the germline V gene, CDR1 is DFQATT and CDR2 is SNEGSKA (reference sequence). The ends were cut back, 2 bases at V and 0 bases at J, with 14 bases in the middle. The CDR3 totals 17 residues. CDR3 sequence: CSARTAPRSSYNSPLHF. DNA for the CDR3: TGCAGTGCTAGAACAGCTCCCAGGAGCTCCTATAATTCACCCCTCCACTTT.

V and J are TRBV21-1 and TRBJ2-3; the DNA was not compared with TRBD1, the D call given in the table. TRBV21-1 is a listed pseudogene. The CDR3 totals 18 residues. DNA of the CDR3: TGTGCCAGCAGCAAGAACCCAGGGAGGGGGCGCTGCATAGATACGCAGTATTTT. Encoded protein: CASSKNPGRGRCIDTQYF.

In its sample, this clonotype was seen once. The chain has TRBV11-1 and TRBJ2-7; possible D gene TRBD1, 5 bases. Looked up from germline, CDR1 is SGHAT and CDR2 is FQDESV (reference sequence). The V and J ends lost 6 bases and 3 bases respectively, with 9 bases between them. The CDR3 runs to 12 residues. This CDR3 reads CASRSGFYEQYF. The DNA for the CDR3 is TGTGCCAGCAGGTCAGGGTTCTACGAGCAGTACTTC.

The chain carries TRBV5-1 and TRBJ2-1; D is undetermined. The germline V gene has CDR1 SGHRS and CDR2 YFSETQ. CDR3 length: 16 residues. Trimming pared 5 bases from V and 0 bases from J, leaving 15 bases between. CDR3 amino acids: CASSPQPPSSYNEQFF. The CDR3 region has the DNA TGCGCCAGCAGTCCACAGCCACCCAGCTCCTACAATGAGCAGTTCTTC.

The V and J genes are TRBV20-1 and TRBJ2-3; D not resolved. Between the trimmed V and J ends, which lost 6 bases and 5 bases, there was a span of 12 bases. The CDR3 consists of 12 residues. Germline V gene sequence: CDR1 DFQATT, CDR2 SNEGSKA (reference sequence). Here the CDR3 DNA reads TGCAGTGCGGATCTTGTGGGAGATACGCAGTATTTT. Translated, it gives CSADLVGDTQYF.

V gene TRBV5-6 combines with J gene TRBJ2-1, with a tentative D call TRBD1 (6 bases). Trimming took 5 bases from V and 4 from J, leaving 13 bases between them. The CDR3 has 14 residues. CDR1 and CDR2 from the germline V gene are SGHDT and YYEEEE. The DNA of the CDR3 is TGTGCCAGCAGAGCAGGGGTAGGGTACAATGAGCAGTTCTTC. It translates to CASRAGVGYNEQFF.

This clonotype was picked up a small number of times. The J gene is TRBJ2-5, the V gene TRBV3-1; TRBD1 or TRBD2 may be the D gene (6 bases each). In germline, CDR1 is LGHDT, CDR2 YNNKEL (reference sequence). Between the trimmed V and J ends, which lost 5 bases and 4 bases, there was a span of 17 bases. This CDR3 is built from 15 residues. In DNA form, the CDR3 reads TGTGCCAGCAGCGCCGGGGGCCTTTCATCAGAGACCCAGTACTTC. This codes for CASSAGGLSSETQYF.

This clonotype showed up just a few times. V gene TRBV6-5 combines with J gene TRBJ1-6, with 8 bases aligning to TRBD1. Germline-derived CDR1 and CDR2 are MNHEY and SVGAGI. Trimming at V came to 8 bases and at J to 0 bases, leaving 9 bases not matched to a gene. This CDR3 is built from 17 residues. The CDR3 DNA is TGTGCCAGCGGACGGGACAGGCCAAGCTCCTATAATTCACCCCTCCACTTT. This gives the protein CASGRDRPSSYNSPLHF.

This sequence joins TRBV7-2 and TRBJ2-5; TRBD2 might be the D (7 bases). The DNA end favors TRBJ2-7, so the J call may be wrong. This CDR3 spans 15 amino acids. The germline V gene has CDR1 SGHTA and CDR2 FQGNSA. CDR3 in amino acids: CASSKRTAGFYEQYF. The CDR3 bases are TGTGCCAGCAGCAAGAGGACAGCGGGGTTTTACGAGCAGTACTTC.

This rearrangement joins TRBV5-1 to TRBJ2-3; 7 nucleotides align to TRBD2. V dropped 4 bases and J dropped 4; count of bases not matched to a gene: 6. Germline CDR1 SGHRS, CDR2 YFSETQ. This CDR3 is 14 amino acids long. The CDR3 sequence is CASSGGDRADTQYF. Here the CDR3 DNA reads TGCGCCAGCAGCGGGGGGGACCGCGCAGATACGCAGTATTTT.

The V gene is TRBV24-1, the J gene TRBJ2-1; 7 bases align to TRBD1. CDR3 length: 13 amino acids. V was pared by 5 bases and J by 5 bases, with 2 bases of the junction left unmatched. Germline CDR1 reads KGHDR; CDR2 reads SFDVKD. The CDR3 loop reads CATSARGNNEQFF. CDR3 nucleotide sequence: TGTGCCACCAGTGCCAGGGGGAACAATGAGCAGTTCTTC.

This clonotype was counted a few times. The rearrangement links TRBV29-1 to TRBJ2-1, with no clear D. Deletions cut 7 bases from V and 9 bases from J, with 4 bases between. Per the germline V gene, CDR1 is SQVTM and CDR2 is ANQGSEA. This CDR3 is 8 amino acids long. CDR3 amino acids: CSGGEQFF. For the CDR3, the DNA is TGCAGCGGTGGTGAGCAGTTCTTC.

This clonotype was seen more than once but under ten times. The rearrangement uses TRBV7-2 and TRBJ2-3; 9 positions match TRBD2. The CDR3 covers 14 residues. CDR1 SGHTA and CDR2 FQGNSA come from the germline V gene. Trimming removed 5 bases from V and 8 bases from J; junction bases left unmatched: 8. This CDR3 reads CASSASGGPPTQYF. In DNA form, the CDR3 reads TGTGCCAGCAGCGCCAGCGGGGGGCCTCCTACGCAGTATTTT.

This rearrangement joins TRBV20-1 to TRBJ2-4; 13 nucleotides line up with TRBD2. The CDR3 runs 19 residues. Per the germline V gene, CDR1 is DFQATT and CDR2 is SNEGSKA (reference sequence). Trimming at V came to 3 bases and at J to 0 bases, leaving 11 bases not matched to a gene. Written as DNA, the CDR3 is TGCAGTGCTAGGTCGGGACTAGCGGGGAACCGAGTAGCCAAAAACATTCAGTACTTC. Its translation is CSARSGLAGNRVAKNIQYF.

A few counts support this clonotype. This chain joins TRBV25-1 and TRBJ2-1; TRBD2 agrees at 9 bases. Germline CDR1 and CDR2: MGHDK and SYGVNS. The J segment lost 5 bases and the V segment lost 5 bases, leaving 10 bases of the junction unmatched. The CDR3 consists of 16 residues. CDR3 residues: CASSNPLLAGDNEQFF. The CDR3 region has the DNA TGTGCCAGCAGTAATCCCTTACTAGCGGGCGACAATGAGCAGTTCTTC. The variable domain in full, completed from reference TRBV25-1 and TRBJ2-1, reads EADIYQTPRYLVIGTGKKITLECSQTMGHDKMYWYQQDPGMELHLIHYSYGVNSTEKGDLSSESTVSRIRTEHFPLTLESARPSHTSQYLCASSNPLLAGDNEQFFGPGTRLTVL.

A few counts support this clonotype. V and J are TRBV19 and TRBJ1-5; D gene unclear. The CDR3 extends over 14 amino acids. Between the trimmed V and J ends, which lost 2 bases and 2 bases, there was a span of 7 bases. Germline V gene data show CDR1 as LNHDA and CDR2 as SQIVND (reference sequence). CDR3: CASSINGGNQPQHF. CDR3 DNA sequence: TGTGCCAGTAGTATAAACGGGGGCAATCAGCCCCAGCATTTT.

The gene calls are TRBV7-9 and TRBJ2-5; 12 bases fit TRBD2. The end of the DNA aligns better with TRBJ2-7, so the J call may be wrong. The CDR3 contains 16 residues. Germline CDR1 reads SEHNR; CDR2 reads FQNEAQ (reference sequence). The CDR3 protein is CASSTRGTSGFYEQYF. In DNA form, the CDR3 reads TGTGCCAGCAGCACCCGGGGGACTAGCGGGTTTTACGAGCAGTACTTC.

In this sample, this clonotype turned up a few times. The rearrangement links TRBV27 to TRBJ2-6; tentatively, D is TRBD1 or TRBD2 (5 bases each). The V and J ends lost 2 bases and 0 bases respectively, with 11 bases between them. The length of the CDR3 is 17 residues. In germline, CDR1 is MNHEY, CDR2 SMNVEV (reference sequence). The CDR3 sequence is CASSLLVGTSGANVLTF. The CDR3 DNA is TGTGCCAGCAGTTTACTTGTCGGGACCTCTGGGGCCAACGTCCTGACTTTC.